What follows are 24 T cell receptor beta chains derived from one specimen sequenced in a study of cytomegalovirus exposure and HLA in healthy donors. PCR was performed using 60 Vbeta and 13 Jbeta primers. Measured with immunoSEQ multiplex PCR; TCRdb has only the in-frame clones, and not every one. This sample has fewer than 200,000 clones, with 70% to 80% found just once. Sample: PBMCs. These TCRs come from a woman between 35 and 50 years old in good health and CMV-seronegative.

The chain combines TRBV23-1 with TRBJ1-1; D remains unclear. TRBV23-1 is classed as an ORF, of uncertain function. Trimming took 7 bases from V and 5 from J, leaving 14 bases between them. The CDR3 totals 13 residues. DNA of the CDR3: TGCGCCAGCACCAAGGTCGTCGGGACTGAAGCTTTCTTT. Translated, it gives CASTKVVGTEAFF.

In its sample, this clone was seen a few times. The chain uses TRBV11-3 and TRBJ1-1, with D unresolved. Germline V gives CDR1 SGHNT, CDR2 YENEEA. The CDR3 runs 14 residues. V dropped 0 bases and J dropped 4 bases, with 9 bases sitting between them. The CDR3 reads CASSLEASGTEAFF. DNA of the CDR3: TGTGCCAGCAGCTTAGAAGCTTCGGGCACTGAAGCTTTCTTT.

In DNA, the CDR3 is TGTGCCCAGACAGGATGGAACACCGGGGAGCTGTTTTTT. This codes for CAQTGWNTGELFF. The chain has TRBV30 and TRBJ2-2; D is possibly TRBD1 (6 bases). V lost 8 bases and J lost 1, with 11 bases in between. Germline V gene sequence: CDR1 GTSNPN, CDR2 SVGIG (reference sequence). This CDR3 spans 13 amino acids.

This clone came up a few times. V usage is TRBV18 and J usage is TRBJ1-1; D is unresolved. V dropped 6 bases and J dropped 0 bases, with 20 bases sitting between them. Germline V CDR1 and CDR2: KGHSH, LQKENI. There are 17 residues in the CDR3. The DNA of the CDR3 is TGTGCCAGCTCGACCCTGACGGGGATCGGCATGAACACTGAAGCTTTCTTT. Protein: CASSTLTGIGMNTEAFF. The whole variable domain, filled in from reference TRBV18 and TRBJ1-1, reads NAGVMQNPRHLVRRRGQEARLRCSPMKGHSHVYWYRQLPEEGLKFMVYLQKENIIDESGMPKERFSAEFPKEGPSILRIQQVVRGDSAAYFCASSTLTGIGMNTEAFFGQGTRLTVV.

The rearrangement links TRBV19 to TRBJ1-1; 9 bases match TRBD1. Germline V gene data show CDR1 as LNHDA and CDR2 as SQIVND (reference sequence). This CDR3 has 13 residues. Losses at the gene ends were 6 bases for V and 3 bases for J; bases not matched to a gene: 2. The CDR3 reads CASRRDRDTEAFF. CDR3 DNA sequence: TGTGCCAGTAGAAGGGACAGGGACACTGAAGCTTTCTTT. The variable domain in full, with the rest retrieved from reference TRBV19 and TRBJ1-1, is DGGITQSPKYLFRKEGQNVTLSCEQNLNHDAMYWYRQDPGQGLRLIYYSQIVNDFQKGDIAEGYSVSREKKESFPLTVTSAQKNPTAFYLCASRRDRDTEAFFGQGTRLTVV.

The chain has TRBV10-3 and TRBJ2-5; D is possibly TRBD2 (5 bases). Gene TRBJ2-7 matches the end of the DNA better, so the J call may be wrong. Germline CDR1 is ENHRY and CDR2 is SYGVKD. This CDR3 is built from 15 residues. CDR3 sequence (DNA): TGTGCCATCAGTGAGCCGGGGTCAAGCTCCTACGAGCAGTACTTC. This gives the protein CAISEPGSSSYEQYF.

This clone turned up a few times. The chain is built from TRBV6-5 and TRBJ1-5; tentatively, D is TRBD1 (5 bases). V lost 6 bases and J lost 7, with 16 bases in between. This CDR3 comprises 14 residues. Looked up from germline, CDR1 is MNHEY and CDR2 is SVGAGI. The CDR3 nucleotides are TGTGCCAGCAGCCACCGGCAGGGTCTACAGCCCCAGCATTTT. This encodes CASSHRQGLQPQHF.

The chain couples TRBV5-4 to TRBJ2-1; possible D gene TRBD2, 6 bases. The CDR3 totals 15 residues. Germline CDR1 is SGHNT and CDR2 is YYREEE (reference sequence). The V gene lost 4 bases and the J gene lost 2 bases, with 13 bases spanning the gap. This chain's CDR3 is CASSPVGGAYNEQFF. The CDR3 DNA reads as TGTGCCAGCAGCCCCGTCGGCGGGGCCTACAATGAGCAGTTCTTC.

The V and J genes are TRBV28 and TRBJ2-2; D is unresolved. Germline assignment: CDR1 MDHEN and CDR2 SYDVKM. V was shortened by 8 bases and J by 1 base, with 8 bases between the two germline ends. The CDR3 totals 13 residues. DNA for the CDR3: TGTGCCAGCGTACCGGTGAACACCGGGGAGCTGTTTTTT. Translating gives CASVPVNTGELFF. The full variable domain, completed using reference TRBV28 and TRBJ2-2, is DVKVTQSSRYLVKRTGEKVFLECVQDMDHENMFWYRQDPGLGLRLIYFSYDVKMKEKGDIPEGYSVSREKKERFSLILESASTNQTSMYLCASVPVNTGELFFGEGSRLTVL.

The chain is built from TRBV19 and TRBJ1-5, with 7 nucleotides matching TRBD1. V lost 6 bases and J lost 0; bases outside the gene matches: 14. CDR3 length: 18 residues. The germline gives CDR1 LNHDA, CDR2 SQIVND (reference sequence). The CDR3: CASSSTGWREYSNQPQHF. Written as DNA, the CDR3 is TGTGCCAGTAGCTCGACAGGGTGGAGGGAATATAGCAATCAGCCCCAGCATTTT.

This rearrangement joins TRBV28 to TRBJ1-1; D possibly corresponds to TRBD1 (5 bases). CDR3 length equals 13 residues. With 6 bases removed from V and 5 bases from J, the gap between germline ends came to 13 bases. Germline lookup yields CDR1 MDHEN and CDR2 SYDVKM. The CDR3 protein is CASRSQGRTEAFF. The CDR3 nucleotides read TGTGCCAGCAGATCCCAGGGAAGGACTGAAGCTTTCTTT.

CDR3 protein: CSVVRGDRGAEAFF. The CDR3 DNA follows: TGCAGCGTCGTGAGGGGGGACAGGGGCGCTGAAGCTTTCTTT. The chain joins TRBV29-1 to TRBJ1-1, with 10 bases lining up with TRBD1. V dropped 6 bases and J dropped 6; count of bases not matched to a gene: 10. CDR3 size: 14 residues. In germline, CDR1 is SQVTM, CDR2 ANQGSEA.

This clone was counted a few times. CDR3 nucleotides: TGCGCCAGCAGCGACCCGGGGTTGCGGGAGCCATCTGGGGCCAACGTCCTGACTTTC. The encoded protein is CASSDPGLREPSGANVLTF. The chain joins TRBV5-1 to TRBJ2-6, with 7 bases that match TRBD2. The CDR3 sequence is 19 residues long. Germline assignment: CDR1 SGHRS and CDR2 YFSETQ. Trimming cost V 4 bases and J 1 base; bases outside gene matches: 14.

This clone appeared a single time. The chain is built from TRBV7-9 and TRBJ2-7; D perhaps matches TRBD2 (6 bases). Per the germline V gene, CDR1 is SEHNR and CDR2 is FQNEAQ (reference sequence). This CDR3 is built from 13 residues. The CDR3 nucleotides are TGTTCCTCCGGGCGGAGGGTCCCCCACGAGCAGTACTTC. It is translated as CSSGRRVPHEQYF. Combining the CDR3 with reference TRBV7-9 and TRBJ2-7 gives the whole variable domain DTGVSQNPRHKITKRGQNVTFRCDPISEHNRLYWYRQTLGQGPEFLTYFQNEAQLEKSRLLSDRFSAERPKGSFSTLEIQRTEQGDSAMYLCSSGRRVPHEQYFGPGTRLTVT.

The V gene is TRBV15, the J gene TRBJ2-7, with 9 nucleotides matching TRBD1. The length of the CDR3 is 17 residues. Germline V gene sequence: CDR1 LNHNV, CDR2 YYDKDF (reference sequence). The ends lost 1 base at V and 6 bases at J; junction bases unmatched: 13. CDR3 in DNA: TGTGCCACCAGCAGAGTAAGGGGGCTAACAGGGGGCGTCGAGCAGTACTTC. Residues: CATSRVRGLTGGVEQYF.

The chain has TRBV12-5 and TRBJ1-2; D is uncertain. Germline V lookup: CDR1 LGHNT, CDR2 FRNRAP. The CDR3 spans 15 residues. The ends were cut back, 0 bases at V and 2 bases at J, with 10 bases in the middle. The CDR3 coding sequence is TGTGCTAGTGGTTTGGTTCCGGGAACCAACTATGGCTACACCTTC. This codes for CASGLVPGTNYGYTF.

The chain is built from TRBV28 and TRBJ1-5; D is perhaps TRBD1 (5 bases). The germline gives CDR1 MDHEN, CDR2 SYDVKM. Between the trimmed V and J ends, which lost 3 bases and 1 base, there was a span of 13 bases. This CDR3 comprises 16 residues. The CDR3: CASSFGGSRSNQPQHF. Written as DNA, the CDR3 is TGTGCCAGCAGTTTCGGGGGGAGCCGAAGCAATCAGCCCCAGCATTTT.

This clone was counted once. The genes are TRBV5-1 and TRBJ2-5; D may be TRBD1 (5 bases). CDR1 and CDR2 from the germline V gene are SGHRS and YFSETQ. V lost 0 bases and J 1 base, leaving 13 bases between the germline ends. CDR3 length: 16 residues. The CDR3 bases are TGCGCCAGCAGCTTGGATGGGGCGGCTCTCCAAGAGACCCAGTACTTC. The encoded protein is CASSLDGAALQETQYF.

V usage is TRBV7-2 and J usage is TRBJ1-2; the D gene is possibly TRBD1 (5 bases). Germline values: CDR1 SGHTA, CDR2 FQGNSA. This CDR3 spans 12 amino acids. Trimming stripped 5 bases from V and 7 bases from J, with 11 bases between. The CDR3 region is CASSPTGFGYTF. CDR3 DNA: TGTGCCAGCAGCCCAACAGGATTTGGCTACACCTTC.

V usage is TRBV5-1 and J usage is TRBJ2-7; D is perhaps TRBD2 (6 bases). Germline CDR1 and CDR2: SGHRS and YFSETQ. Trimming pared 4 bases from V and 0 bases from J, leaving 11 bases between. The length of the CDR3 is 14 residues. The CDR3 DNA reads TGCGCCAGCAGCCTTATGGGACTCTCCTACGAGCAGTACTTC. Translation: CASSLMGLSYEQYF. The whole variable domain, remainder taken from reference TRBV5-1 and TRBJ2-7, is KAGVTQTPRYLIKTRGQQVTLSCSPISGHRSVSWYQQTPGQGLQFLFEYFSETQRNKGNFPGRFSGRQFSNSRSEMNVSTLELGDSALYLCASSLMGLSYEQYFGPGTRLTVT.

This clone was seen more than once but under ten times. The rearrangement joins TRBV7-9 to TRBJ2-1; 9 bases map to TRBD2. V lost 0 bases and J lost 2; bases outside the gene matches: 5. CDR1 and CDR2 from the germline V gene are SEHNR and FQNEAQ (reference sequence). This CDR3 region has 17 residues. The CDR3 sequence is CASSLAELAGPYNEQFF. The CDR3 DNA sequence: TGTGCCAGCAGCTTAGCGGAGCTAGCGGGGCCCTACAATGAGCAGTTCTTC.

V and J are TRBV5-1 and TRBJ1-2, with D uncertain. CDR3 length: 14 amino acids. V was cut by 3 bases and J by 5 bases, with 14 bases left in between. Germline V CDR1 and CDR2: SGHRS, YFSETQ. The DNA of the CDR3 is TGCGCCAGCAGCTCCGGAGCGAGGAGTTATGGCTACACCTTC. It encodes CASSSGARSYGYTF.

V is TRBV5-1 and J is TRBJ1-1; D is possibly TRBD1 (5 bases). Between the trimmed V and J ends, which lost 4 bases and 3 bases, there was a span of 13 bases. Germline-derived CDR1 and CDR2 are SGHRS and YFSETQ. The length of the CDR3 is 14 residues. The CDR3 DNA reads TGCGCCAGCAGCCCGGGGGTGGGGGACACTGAAGCTTTCTTT. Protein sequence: CASSPGVGDTEAFF.

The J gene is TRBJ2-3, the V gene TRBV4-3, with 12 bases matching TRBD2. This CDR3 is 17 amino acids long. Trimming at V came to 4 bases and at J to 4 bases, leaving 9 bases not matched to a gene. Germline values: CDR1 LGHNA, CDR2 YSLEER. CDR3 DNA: TGCGCCAGCAGCCCAGCGCTAGCGGGAGGGCCGGCAGATACGCAGTATTTT. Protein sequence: CASSPALAGGPADTQYF.